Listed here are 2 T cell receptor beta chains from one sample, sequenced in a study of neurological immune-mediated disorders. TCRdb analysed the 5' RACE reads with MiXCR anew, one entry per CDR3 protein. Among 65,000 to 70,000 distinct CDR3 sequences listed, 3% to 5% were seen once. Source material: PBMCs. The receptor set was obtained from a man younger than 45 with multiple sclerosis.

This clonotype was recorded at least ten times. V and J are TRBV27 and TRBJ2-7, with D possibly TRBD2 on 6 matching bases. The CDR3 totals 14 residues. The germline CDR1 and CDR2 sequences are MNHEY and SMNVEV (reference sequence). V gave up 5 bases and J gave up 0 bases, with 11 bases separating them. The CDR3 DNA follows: TGTGCCAGCAGTCCTCGGGGGAGCTCCTACGAGCAGTACTTC. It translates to CASSPRGSSYEQYF.

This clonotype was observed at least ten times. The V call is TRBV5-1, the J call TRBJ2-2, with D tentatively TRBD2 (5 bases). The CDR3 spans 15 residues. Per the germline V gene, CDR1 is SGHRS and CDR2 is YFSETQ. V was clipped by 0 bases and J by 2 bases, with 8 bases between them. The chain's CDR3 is CASSLGRGNTGELFF. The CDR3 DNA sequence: TGCGCCAGCAGCTTGGGACGGGGAAACACCGGGGAGCTGTTTTTT. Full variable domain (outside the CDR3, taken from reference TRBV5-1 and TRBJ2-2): KAGVTQTPRYLIKTRGQQVTLSCSPISGHRSVSWYQQTPGQGLQFLFEYFSETQRNKGNFPGRFSGRQFSNSRSEMNVSTLELGDSALYLCASSLGRGNTGELFFGEGSRLTVL.